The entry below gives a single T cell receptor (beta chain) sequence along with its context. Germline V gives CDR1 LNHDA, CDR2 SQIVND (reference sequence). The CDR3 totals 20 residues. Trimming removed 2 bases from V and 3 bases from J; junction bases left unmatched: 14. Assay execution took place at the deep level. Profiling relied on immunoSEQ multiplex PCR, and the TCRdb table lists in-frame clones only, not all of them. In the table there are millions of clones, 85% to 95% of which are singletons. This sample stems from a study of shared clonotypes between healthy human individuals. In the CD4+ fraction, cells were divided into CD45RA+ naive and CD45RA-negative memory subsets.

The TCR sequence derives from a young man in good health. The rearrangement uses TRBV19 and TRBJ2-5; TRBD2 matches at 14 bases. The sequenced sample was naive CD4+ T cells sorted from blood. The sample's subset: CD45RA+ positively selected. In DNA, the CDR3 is TGTGCCAGTAGTATAACCCCGGGGCGAAGACTAGCGGGAGGGGAAGAGACCCAGTACTTC. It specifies CASSITPGRRLAGGEETQYF. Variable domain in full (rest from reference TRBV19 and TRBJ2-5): DGGITQSPKYLFRKEGQNVTLSCEQNLNHDAMYWYRQDPGQGLRLIYYSQIVNDFQKGDIAEGYSVSREKKESFPLTVTSAQKNPTAFYLCASSITPGRRLAGGEETQYFGPGTRLLVL.